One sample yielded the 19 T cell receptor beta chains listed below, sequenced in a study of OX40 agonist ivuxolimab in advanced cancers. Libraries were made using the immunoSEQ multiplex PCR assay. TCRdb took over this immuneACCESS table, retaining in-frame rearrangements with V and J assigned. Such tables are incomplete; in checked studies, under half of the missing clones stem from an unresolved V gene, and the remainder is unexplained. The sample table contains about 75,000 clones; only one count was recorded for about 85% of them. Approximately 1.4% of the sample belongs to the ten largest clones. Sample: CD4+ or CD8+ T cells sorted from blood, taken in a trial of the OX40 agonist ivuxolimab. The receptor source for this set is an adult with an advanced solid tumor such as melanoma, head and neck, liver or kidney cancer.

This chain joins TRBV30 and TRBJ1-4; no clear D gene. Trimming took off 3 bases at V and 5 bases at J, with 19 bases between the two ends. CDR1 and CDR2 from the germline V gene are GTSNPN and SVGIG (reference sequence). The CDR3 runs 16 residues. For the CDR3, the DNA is TGTGCCTGGAGAGTAGCGTCGGCAACGGGGAATGAAAAACTGTTTTTT. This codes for CAWRVASATGNEKLFF.

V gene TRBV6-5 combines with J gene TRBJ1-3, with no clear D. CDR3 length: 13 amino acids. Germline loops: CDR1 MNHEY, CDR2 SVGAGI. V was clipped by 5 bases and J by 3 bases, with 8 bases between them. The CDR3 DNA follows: TGTGCCAGCAGTCCGGTCGATGGAAACACCATATATTTT. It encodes CASSPVDGNTIYF.

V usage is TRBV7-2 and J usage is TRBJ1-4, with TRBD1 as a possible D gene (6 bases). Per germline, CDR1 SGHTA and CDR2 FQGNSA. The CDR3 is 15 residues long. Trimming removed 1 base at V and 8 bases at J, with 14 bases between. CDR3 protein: CASSLVGQLGEKLFF. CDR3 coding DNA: TGTGCCAGCAGCTTAGTCGGACAGCTTGGAGAAAAACTGTTTTTT.

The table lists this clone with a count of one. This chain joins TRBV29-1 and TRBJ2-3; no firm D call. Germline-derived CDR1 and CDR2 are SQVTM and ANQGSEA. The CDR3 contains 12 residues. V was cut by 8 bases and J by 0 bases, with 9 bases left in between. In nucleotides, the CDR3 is TGCAGCCTCGCGAGGAGCACAGATACGCAGTATTTT. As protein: CSLARSTDTQYF.

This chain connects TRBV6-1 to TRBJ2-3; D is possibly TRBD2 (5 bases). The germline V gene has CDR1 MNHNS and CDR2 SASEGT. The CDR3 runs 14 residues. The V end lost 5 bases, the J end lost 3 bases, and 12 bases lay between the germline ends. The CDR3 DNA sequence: TGTGCCAGCAGTACTAGTGATGGTACAGATACGCAGTATTTT. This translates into CASSTSDGTDTQYF.

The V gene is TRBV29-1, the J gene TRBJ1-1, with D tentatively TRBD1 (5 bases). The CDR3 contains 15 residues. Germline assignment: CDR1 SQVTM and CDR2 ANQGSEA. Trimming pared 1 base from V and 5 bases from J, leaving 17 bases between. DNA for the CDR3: TGCAGCGTTGAAGTTAAAGGGACGGGCAAGACTGAAGCTTTCTTT. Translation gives CSVEVKGTGKTEAFF.

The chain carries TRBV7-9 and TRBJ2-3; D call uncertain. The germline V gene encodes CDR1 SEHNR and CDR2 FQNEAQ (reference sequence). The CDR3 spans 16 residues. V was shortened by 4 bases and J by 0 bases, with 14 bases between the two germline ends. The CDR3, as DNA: TGTGCCAGCAGCTCCGAGTGGTTCACTAGCACAGATACGCAGTATTTT. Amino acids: CASSSEWFTSTDTQYF.

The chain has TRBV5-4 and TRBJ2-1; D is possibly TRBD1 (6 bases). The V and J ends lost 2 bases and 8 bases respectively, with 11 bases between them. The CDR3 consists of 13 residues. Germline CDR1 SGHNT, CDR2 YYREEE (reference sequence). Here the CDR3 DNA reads TGTGCCAGCAGCTTACCACAGGGCGATGAGCAGTTCTTC. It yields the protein CASSLPQGDEQFF.

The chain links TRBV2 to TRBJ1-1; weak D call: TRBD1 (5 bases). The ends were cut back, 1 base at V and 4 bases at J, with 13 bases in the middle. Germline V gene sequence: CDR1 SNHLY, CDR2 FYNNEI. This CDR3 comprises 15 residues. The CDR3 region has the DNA TGTGCCAGCAGTGAAGATCCCAGGGTAGGCACTGAAGCTTTCTTT. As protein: CASSEDPRVGTEAFF.

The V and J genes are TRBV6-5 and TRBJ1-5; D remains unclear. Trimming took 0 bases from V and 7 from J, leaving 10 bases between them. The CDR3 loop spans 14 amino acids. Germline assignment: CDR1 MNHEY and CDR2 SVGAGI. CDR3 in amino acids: CASSYSRAGQPQHF. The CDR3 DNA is TGTGCCAGCAGTTACTCCCGGGCCGGGCAGCCCCAGCATTTT.

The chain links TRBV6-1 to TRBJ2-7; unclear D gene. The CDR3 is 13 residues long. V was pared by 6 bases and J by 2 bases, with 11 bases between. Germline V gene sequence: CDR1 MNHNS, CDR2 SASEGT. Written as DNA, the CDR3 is TGTGCCAGCAGGATACTACAGACCTACGAGCAGTACTTC. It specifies CASRILQTYEQYF.

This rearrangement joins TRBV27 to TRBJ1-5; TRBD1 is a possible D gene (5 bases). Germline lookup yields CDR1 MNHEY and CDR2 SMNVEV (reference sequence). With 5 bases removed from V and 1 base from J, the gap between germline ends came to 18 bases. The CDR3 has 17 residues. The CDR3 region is CASSPQGASGSNQPQHF. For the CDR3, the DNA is TGTGCCAGCAGTCCCCAAGGGGCCTCCGGGAGCAATCAGCCCCAGCATTTT.

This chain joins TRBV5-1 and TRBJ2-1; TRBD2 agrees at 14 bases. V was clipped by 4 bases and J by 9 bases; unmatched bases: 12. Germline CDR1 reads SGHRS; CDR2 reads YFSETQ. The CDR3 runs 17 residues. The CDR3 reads CASSMPGLAGEGGEQFF. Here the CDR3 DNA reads TGCGCCAGCAGCATGCCGGGACTAGCGGGAGAGGGGGGTGAGCAGTTCTTC.

CDR3 nucleotides: TGTGCCAGCAGCCCCCGGACAGGGTCAAGCACAGATACGCAGTATTTT. Amino acid sequence: CASSPRTGSSTDTQYF. This chain links TRBV9 with TRBJ2-3; 8 bases line up with TRBD1. Germline values: CDR1 SGDLS, CDR2 YYNGEE. Trimming removed 4 bases from V and 0 bases from J; junction bases left unmatched: 7. This CDR3 is built from 16 residues.

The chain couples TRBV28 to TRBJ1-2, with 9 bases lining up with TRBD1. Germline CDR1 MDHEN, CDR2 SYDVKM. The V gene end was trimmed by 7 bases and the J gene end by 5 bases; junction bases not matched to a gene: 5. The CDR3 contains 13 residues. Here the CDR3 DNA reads TGTGCCAGCAACTTACAGGGGGCGTATGGCTACACCTTC. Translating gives CASNLQGAYGYTF.

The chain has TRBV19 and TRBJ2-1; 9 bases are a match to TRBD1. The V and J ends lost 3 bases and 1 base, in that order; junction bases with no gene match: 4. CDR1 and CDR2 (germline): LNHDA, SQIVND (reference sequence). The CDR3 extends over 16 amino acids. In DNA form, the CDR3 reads TGTGCCAGTAGTATCGACAGGGGGTCTTCCTACAATGAGCAGTTCTTC. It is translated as CASSIDRGSSYNEQFF.

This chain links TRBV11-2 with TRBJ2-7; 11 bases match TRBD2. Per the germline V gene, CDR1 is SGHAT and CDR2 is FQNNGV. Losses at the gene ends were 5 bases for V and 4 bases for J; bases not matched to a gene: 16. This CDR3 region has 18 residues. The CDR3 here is CASSPPRSSGRSSYEQYF. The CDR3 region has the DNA TGTGCCAGCAGCCCCCCCCGTTCTAGCGGGAGGAGTAGTTACGAGCAGTACTTC.

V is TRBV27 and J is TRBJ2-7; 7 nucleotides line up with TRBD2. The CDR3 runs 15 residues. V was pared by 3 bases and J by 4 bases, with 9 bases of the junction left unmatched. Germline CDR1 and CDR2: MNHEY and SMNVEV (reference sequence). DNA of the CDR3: TGTGCCAGCAGTTTTAGGTCGGCTAGCGGATACGAGCAGTACTTC. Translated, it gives CASSFRSASGYEQYF.

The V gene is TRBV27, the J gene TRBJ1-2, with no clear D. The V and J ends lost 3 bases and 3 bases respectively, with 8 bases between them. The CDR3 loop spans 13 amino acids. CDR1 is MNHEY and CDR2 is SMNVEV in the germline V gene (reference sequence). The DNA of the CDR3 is TGTGCCAGCAGTTTCGGCCGCTACTATGGCTACACCTTC. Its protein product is CASSFGRYYGYTF.